Listed below are T cell receptor beta chains from one sample, sequenced in a study of blood T cell repertoires in COVID-19. Profiled with immunoSEQ multiplex PCR; TCRdb holds only in-frame clones, not every one. In the table there are 250,000 to 300,000 clones, about 83% of which are singletons. Sequencing input: peripheral blood. The source of these receptors is a man at least 80 years old with acute or convalescent COVID-19. The CDR3 runs from the conserved cysteine through the conserved F or W. Fields, in order: CDR3 DNA, CDR3 protein, J gene, V gene, D gene, clone size. A D gene is named only where the DNA matches it firmly. The size field is filled for only some rows; it gives once, few, many or a size class.

DNA: TGTGCCAGCAGTTTCGGGTGGCCGCAGTACTTC
CDR3: CASSFGWPQYF
J: TRBJ2-7
V: TRBV28
D: NA
size: once

DNA: TGCGCCAGCAGCTTGGGACAGCCGAACACTGAAGCTTTCTTT
CDR3: CASSLGQPNTEAFF
J: TRBJ1-1
V: TRBV5-1
D: NA
size: NA

DNA: TGTGCCAGCTCACCAAGCAGGGAAGATACGCAGTATTTT
CDR3: CASSPSREDTQYF
J: TRBJ2-3
V: TRBV18
D: NA
size: NA

DNA: TGTGCCAGCAGTTACCTCAGGGAATATCATGGCTACACCTTC
CDR3: CASSYLREYHGYTF
J: TRBJ1-2
V: TRBV6-5
D: NA
size: once

DNA: TGCGCCAGCAGCCAAGCGGGGGGGTCGCTCGAGCAGTACTTC
CDR3: CASSQAGGSLEQYF
J: TRBJ2-7
V: TRBV5-1
D: TRBD2
size: NA

DNA: TGTGCGAGTTCCGGGACAAGCAATCAGCCCCAGCATTTT
CDR3: CASSGTSNQPQHF
J: TRBJ1-5
V: TRBV6-5
D: NA
size: NA

DNA: TGTGCCAGCAGCTCTAGACAGGGGTTGGGTGAGCAGTTCTTC
CDR3: CASSSRQGLGEQFF
J: TRBJ2-1
V: TRBV5-4
D: TRBD1
size: few

DNA: TGTGCCACCAGCAAAGGGACAAACACCGGGGAGCTGTTTTTT
CDR3: CATSKGTNTGELFF
J: TRBJ2-2
V: TRBV24-1
D: NA
size: once

DNA: TGTGCCAGCAGTCGGGGGGCGGCTACCTATGGCTACACCTTC
CDR3: CASSRGAATYGYTF
J: TRBJ1-2
V: TRBV2
D: NA
size: NA

DNA: TGTGCCAGCAGTATCGGGCCCCAGGGCGGCTACACCTTC
CDR3: CASSIGPQGGYTF
J: TRBJ1-2
V: TRBV5-5
D: NA
size: NA

DNA: TGTGCCAGCAGCGTGGGGGGACAGGGACTTTCACCCCTCCACTTT
CDR3: CASSVGGQGLSPLHF
J: TRBJ1-6
V: TRBV9
D: TRBD1
size: NA

DNA: TGTGCCAGCAGCTTGGGTTCGTTAGCGGGGGGCTCCTACAATGAGCAGTTCTTC
CDR3: CASSLGSLAGGSYNEQFF
J: TRBJ2-1
V: TRBV5-8
D: TRBD2
size: NA

DNA: TGTGCCAGCAGTTTGCGGGGGCTACAAGAGACCCAGTACTTC
CDR3: CASSLRGLQETQYF
J: TRBJ2-5
V: TRBV6-2/TRBV6-3
D: NA
size: NA

DNA: TGTGCCAGCAGCTTAGGAGGGGGACTAGCGGGAGTTTCCGAGCAGTACTTC
CDR3: CASSLGGGLAGVSEQYF
J: TRBJ2-7
V: TRBV7-9
D: TRBD2
size: NA

DNA: TGCGCCAGCAGCTTGGGTGGGACTAGCGAGCAGTACTTC
CDR3: CASSLGGTSEQYF
J: TRBJ2-7
V: TRBV5-1
D: TRBD2
size: NA

DNA: TGCGCCAGCAGCTTGGGCAGTGCCTATGGCTACACCTTC
CDR3: CASSLGSAYGYTF
J: TRBJ1-2
V: TRBV5-1
D: NA
size: NA

DNA: TGTGCCAGCTCACCACCGAACCCTCCAGGAAACGGTGAAAAACTGTTTTTT
CDR3: CASSPPNPPGNGEKLFF
J: TRBJ1-4
V: TRBV18
D: NA
size: NA

DNA: TGTGCCAGCAGCGTAGGGAGGCTGATGGAGGAGACCCAGTACTTC
CDR3: CASSVGRLMEETQYF
J: TRBJ2-5
V: TRBV9
D: NA
size: NA

DNA: TGTGCCAGCAGCCGACACGGACAGGGCACAGGGGAGCAGTACTTC
CDR3: CASSRHGQGTGEQYF
J: TRBJ2-7
V: TRBV11-1
D: TRBD1
size: NA

DNA: TGTGCCATCAGTGAGTCGAAACTAGCGGGGGGATTGGATGAGCAGTTCTTC
CDR3: CAISESKLAGGLDEQFF
J: TRBJ2-1
V: TRBV10-3
D: TRBD2
size: NA

DNA: TGTGCCAGCAGCTCCGGACAGGGAAGCACCGGGGAGCTGTTTTTT
CDR3: CASSSGQGSTGELFF
J: TRBJ2-2
V: TRBV9
D: TRBD1
size: NA

DNA: TGTGCCAGCAGTGGCGGGAGGGGGCGAGAGACCCAGTACTTC
CDR3: CASSGGRGRETQYF
J: TRBJ2-5
V: TRBV28
D: TRBD2
size: NA

DNA: TGTGCCAGCAGCAAAAGGGACAGGGTTGATACCGGGGAGCTGTTTTTT
CDR3: CASSKRDRVDTGELFF
J: TRBJ2-2
V: TRBV21-1
D: NA
size: NA